This T cell receptor (beta chain) was sequenced in a study of response to subunit inactivated influenza vaccine. Study outcomes and limitations: Researchers suggested that each seasonal influenza vaccination recruits few new T cells.

This clonotype came up a few times. What it binds is unknown. The CDR3 is 16 residues long. Germline V gene lookup returns CDR1 SGDLS and CDR2 YYNGEE. Losses at the gene ends were 4 bases for V and 5 bases for J; bases not matched to a gene: 15. TCRdb itself ran the RT-PCR reads through MiXCR, one entry per CDR3 protein. The profile shows about 170,000 distinct CDR3 sequences, roughly a tenth of them singletons. The sequence came from a man between 50 and 69 years old who received an inactivated influenza vaccine. Sequenced material: CD8+ T cells sorted from PBMCs, taken 23 to 25 months after vaccination. V and J are TRBV9 and TRBJ2-7; 7 bases map to TRBD1. CDR3 amino acids: CASSSPVRDSYDEQYF. The CDR3 DNA reads TGTGCCAGCAGCTCACCGGTCCGGGACAGTTACGACGAGCAGTACTTC.